This T cell receptor beta chain appears in the sequencing data of a study of T cell responses to AZD1222 COVID-19 vaccine. General observations from the study: Spike-specific TCR breadth and depth rose after two AZD1222 doses.

V shed 4 bases and J 11 bases; nucleotides not matched to a gene: 13. This CDR3 is 15 amino acids long. Germline V CDR1 and CDR2: MNHNY, SVGAGI (reference sequence). The assay was immunoSEQ multiplex PCR, and TCRdb's table has in-frame clones only and misses some. This sample has 100,000 to 150,000 clones, with more than 75% found just once. Comments on this clone: Antigen specificity is unknown.

V and J are TRBV6-6 and TRBJ1-5, with TRBD1 identical over 8 bases. Sequenced here: peripheral blood, sampled on day 0 of AZD1222 vaccination. This receptor was identified in an adult in good health. The DNA of the CDR3 is TGTGCCAGCAGTTCCACGGACAGGGTGGCGCCGGCCCAGCATTTT. This sequence encodes CASSSTDRVAPAQHF.